This T cell receptor beta chain was documented in a study of T-cell memory formation after mild COVID-19. Study as a whole: Largely, the TCR clusters proved donor specific.

Constant-segment primers served in 5'RACE that generated TCR alpha and TCR beta cDNA libraries bearing sample barcodes and UMIs. MiXCR, applied by TCRdb to the 5' RACE reads, yields one record per CDR3 protein. The table lists over 120,000 distinct CDR3 sequences, less than 25% of them singletons. General study results and limits: Contracting clones from day 15 to 85 had balanced CD4/CD8; later expanders favoured CD4+. There were some responding clones in pre-infection memory, which suggested that cross-reactive memory had joined.

Comments on this clonotype: Antigen: not known.

Germline trimming cut 0 bases from V and 5 bases from J; bases unmatched to any gene: 9. This CDR3 region has 18 residues. Germline V gives CDR1 MNHEY, CDR2 SVGEGT. The chain recombines TRBV6-2 or TRBV6-3 with TRBJ2-1; 11 bases agree with TRBD2. The sequence derives from an adult woman who had mild COVID-19 (a few samples of this study predate the infection). Cell type and time point are not known. Specimen: PBMCs or a T cell subset sorted from them (not recorded which). CDR3 coding DNA: TGTGCCAGCAGTTACTCGGGACTAGCGGTCCTAAGGGACAATGAGCAGTTCTTC. It is translated as CASSYSGLAVLRDNEQFF.